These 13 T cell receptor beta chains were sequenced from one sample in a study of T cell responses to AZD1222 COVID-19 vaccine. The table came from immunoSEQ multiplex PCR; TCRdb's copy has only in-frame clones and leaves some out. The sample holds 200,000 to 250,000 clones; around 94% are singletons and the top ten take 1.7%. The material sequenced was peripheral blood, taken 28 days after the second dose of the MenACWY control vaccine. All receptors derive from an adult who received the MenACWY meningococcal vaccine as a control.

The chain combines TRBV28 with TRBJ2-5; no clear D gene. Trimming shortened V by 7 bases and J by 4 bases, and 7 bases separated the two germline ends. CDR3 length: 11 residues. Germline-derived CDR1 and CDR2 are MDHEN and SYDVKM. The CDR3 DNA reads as TGTGCCAGCATCGCTGGAGAGACCCAGTACTTC. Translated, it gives CASIAGETQYF.

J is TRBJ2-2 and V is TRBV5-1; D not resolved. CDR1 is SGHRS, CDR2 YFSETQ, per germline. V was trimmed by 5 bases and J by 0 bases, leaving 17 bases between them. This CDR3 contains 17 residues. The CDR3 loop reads CASRFARTQTNTGELFF. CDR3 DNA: TGCGCCAGCAGGTTTGCCCGGACGCAAACGAACACCGGGGAGCTGTTTTTT.

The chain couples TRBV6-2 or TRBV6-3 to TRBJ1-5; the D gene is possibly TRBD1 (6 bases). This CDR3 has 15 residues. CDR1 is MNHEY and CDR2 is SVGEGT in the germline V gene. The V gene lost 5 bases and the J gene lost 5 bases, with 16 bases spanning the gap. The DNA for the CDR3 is TGTGCCAGCAGTCATCGTACAGGGATAGATCAGCCCCAGCATTTT. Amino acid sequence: CASSHRTGIDQPQHF.

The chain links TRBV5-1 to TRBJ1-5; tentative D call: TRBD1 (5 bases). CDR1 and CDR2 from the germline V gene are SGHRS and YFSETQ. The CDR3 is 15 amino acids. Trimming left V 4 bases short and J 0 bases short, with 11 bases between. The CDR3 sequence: CASSIEGNSNQPQHF. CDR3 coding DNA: TGCGCCAGCAGCATCGAGGGGAATAGCAATCAGCCCCAGCATTTT.

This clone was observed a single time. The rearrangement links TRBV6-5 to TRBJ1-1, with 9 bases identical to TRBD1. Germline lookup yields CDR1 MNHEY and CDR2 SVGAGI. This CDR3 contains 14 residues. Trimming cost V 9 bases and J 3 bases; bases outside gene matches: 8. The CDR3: CASFPGTGHTEAFF. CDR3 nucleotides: TGTGCCAGTTTCCCCGGGACAGGGCACACTGAAGCTTTCTTT.

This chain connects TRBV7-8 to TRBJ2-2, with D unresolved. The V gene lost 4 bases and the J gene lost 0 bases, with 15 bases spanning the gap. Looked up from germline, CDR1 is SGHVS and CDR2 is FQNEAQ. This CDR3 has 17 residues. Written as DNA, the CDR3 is TGTGCCAGCAGCTCCCTGGATCAGGCCGCGAACACCGGGGAGCTGTTTTTT. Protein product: CASSSLDQAANTGELFF.

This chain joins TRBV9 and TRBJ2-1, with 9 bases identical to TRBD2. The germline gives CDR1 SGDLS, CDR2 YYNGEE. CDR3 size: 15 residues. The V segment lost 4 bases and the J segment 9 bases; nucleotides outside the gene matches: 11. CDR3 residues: CASSHGRAGGFEQFF. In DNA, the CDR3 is TGTGCCAGCAGCCACGGTCGAGCGGGAGGTTTTGAGCAGTTCTTC.

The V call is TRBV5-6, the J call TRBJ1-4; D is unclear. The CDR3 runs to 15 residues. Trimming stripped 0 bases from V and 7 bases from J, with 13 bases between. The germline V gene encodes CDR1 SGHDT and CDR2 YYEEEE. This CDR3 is CASSLDSRTSEKLFF. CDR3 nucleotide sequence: TGTGCCAGCAGCTTGGACAGCCGAACGTCTGAAAAACTGTTTTTT.

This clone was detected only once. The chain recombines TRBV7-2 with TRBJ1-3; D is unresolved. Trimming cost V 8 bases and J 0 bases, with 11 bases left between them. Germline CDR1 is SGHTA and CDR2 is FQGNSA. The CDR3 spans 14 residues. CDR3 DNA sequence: TGTGCCAGCGGGCCGGTGGGCTCTGGAAACACCATATATTTT. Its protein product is CASGPVGSGNTIYF.

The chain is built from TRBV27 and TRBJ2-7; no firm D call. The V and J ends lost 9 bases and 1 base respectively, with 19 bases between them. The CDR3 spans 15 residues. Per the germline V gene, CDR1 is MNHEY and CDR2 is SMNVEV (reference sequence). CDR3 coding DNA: TGTGCCAGTTCAACCCGGGCGCAACCGTCCTACGAGCAGTACTTC. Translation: CASSTRAQPSYEQYF.

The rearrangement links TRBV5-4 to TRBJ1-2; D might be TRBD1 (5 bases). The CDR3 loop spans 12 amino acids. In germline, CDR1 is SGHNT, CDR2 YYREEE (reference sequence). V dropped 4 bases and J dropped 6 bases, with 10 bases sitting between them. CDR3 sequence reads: CASSARGHGYTF. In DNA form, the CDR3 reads TGTGCCAGCAGCGCCCGGGGACATGGCTACACCTTC.

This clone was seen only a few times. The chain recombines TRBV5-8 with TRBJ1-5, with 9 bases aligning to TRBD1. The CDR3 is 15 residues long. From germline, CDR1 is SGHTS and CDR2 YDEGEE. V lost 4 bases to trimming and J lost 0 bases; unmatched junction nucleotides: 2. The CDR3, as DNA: TGTGCCAGCAGCGACAGGGGGTATAGCAATCAGCCCCAGCATTTT. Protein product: CASSDRGYSNQPQHF.

The CDR3 DNA reads as TGCGCCAGCAGCCAAGAGCCAGGGGGCTACTACGAGCAGTACTTC. This codes for CASSQEPGGYYEQYF. This sequence joins TRBV4-3 and TRBJ2-7; 8 nucleotides align to TRBD1. CDR1 is LGHNA and CDR2 is YSLEER in the germline V gene. J was trimmed by 3 bases and V by 0 bases; bases with no gene match: 4. The CDR3 is made up of 15 amino acids.